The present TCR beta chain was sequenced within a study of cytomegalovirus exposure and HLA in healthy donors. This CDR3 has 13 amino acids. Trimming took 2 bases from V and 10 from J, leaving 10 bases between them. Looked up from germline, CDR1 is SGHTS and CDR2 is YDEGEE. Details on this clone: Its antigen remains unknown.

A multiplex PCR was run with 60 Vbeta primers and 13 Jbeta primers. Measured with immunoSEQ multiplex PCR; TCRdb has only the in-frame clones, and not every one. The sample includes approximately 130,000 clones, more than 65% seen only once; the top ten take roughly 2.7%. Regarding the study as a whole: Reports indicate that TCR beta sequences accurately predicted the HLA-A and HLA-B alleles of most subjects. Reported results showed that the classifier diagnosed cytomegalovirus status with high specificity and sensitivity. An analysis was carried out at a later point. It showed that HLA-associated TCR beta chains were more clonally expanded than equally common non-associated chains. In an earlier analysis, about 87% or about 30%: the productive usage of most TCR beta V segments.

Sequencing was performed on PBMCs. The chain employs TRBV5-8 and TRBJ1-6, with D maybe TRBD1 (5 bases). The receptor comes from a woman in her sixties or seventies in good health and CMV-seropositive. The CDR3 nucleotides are TGTGCCAGCAGCTTTGGGAGGGACTCACCCCTCCACTTT. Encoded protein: CASSFGRDSPLHF.